The present T cell receptor (beta chain) was sequenced within a study of CD8+CD57+ T cells in acquired aplastic anemia. About the study: On average, sorted CD4+ and CD8+ cells gave roughly 3 ug of DNA. Study-wide findings and caveats: Sharing between patients and controls was observed for roughly 30 CD8+ CDR3 sequences. Patients were compared with controls for CD8+ Simpson's diversity, and no significant difference emerged.

In regard to this clonotype: As yet, its antigen is unknown.

Genomic DNA was employed as the template in profiling TCR beta VDJ and CDR3. Each CDR3 protein gets one entry after TCRdb re-called the reads with MiXCR. This sample has 300,000 or so distinct CDR3 sequences, with 50% to 70% found just once. There are 13 residues in the CDR3. Trimming shortened V by 7 bases and J by 5 bases, and 11 bases separated the two germline ends. The germline V gene encodes CDR1 LNHDA and CDR2 SQIVND (reference sequence). The source of this sequence is a human donor with severe aplastic anemia or a healthy control (not recorded which). The sequenced sample was sorted CD4+, CD8+, or CD8+CD57+ T cells (not recorded which) from PBMCs. The rearrangement joins TRBV19 to TRBJ2-2; the D is unclear. The CDR3 DNA reads TGTGCCAGTAAACGGGCCGGAACCGGGGAGCTGTTTTTT. It translates to CASKRAGTGELFF.